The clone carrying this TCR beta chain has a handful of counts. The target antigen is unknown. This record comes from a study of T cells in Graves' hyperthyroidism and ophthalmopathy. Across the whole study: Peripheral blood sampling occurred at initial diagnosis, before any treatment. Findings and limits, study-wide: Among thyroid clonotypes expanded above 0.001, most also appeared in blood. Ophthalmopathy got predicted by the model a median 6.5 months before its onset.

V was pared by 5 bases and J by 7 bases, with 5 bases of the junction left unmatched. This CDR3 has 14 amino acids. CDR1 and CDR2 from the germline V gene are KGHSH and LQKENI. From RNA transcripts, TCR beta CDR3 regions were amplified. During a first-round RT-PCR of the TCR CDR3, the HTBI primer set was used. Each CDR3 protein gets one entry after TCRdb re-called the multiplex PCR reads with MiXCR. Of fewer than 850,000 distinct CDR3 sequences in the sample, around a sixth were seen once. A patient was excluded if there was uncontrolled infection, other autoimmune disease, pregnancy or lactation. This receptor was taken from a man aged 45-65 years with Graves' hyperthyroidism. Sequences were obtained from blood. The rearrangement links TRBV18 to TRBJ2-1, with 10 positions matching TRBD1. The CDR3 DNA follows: TGTGCCAGCTCAACCGGGACAGGGGTAAATGAGCAGTTCTTC. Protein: CASSTGTGVNEQFF. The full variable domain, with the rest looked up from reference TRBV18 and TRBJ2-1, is NAGVMQNPRHLVRRRGQEARLRCSPMKGHSHVYWYRQLPEEGLKFMVYLQKENIIDESGMPKERFSAEFPKEGPSILRIQQVVRGDSAAYFCASSTGTGVNEQFFGPGTRLTVL.